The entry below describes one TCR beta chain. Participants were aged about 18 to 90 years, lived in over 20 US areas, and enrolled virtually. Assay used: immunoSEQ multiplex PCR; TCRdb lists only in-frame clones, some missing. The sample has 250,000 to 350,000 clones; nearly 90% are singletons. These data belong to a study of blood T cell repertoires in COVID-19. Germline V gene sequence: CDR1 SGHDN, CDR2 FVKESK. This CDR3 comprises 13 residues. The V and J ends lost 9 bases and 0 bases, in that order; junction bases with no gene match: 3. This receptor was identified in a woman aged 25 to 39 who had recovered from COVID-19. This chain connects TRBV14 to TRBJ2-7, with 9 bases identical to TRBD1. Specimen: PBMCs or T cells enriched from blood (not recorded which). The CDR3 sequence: CASSGQGSYEQYF. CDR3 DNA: TGTGCCAGTTCGGGACAGGGCTCCTACGAGCAGTACTTC.